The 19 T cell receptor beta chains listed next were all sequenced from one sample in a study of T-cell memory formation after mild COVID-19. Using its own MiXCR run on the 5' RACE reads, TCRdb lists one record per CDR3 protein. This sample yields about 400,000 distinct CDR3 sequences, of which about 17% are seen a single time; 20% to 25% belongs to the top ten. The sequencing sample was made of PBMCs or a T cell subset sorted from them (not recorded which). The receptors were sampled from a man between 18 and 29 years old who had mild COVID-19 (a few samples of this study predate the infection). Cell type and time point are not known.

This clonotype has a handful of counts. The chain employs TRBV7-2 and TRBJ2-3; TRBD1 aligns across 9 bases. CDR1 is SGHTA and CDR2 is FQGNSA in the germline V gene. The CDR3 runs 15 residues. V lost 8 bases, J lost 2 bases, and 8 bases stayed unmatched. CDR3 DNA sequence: TGTGCCAGCGCTGGGACAGGGAGGTTCACAGATACGCAGTATTTT. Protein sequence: CASAGTGRFTDTQYF. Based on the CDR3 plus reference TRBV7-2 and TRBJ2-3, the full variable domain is GAGVSQSPSNKVTEKGKDVELRCDPISGHTALYWYRQSLGQGLEFLIYFQGNSAPDKSGLPSDRFSAERTGGSVSTLTIQRTQQEDSAVYLCASAGTGRFTDTQYFGPGTRLTVL.

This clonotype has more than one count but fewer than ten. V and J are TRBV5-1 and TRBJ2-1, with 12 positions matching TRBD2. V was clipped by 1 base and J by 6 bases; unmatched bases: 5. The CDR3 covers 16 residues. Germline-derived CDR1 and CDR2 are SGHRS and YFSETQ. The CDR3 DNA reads TGCGCCAGCAGCTTGAGGGGACTAGCGGGCATCAATGAGCAGTTCTTC. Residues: CASSLRGLAGINEQFF.

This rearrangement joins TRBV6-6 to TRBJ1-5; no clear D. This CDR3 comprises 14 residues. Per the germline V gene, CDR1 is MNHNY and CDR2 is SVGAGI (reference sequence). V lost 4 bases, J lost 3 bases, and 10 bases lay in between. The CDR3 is CASSSGRANQPQHF. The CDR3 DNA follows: TGTGCCAGCAGTTCCGGACGGGCCAATCAGCCCCAGCATTTT.

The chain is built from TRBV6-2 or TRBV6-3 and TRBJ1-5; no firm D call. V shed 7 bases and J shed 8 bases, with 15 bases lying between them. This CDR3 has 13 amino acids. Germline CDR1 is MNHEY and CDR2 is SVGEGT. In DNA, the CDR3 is TGTGCCAGCACTCAGGACCCCGGCGAGCCCCAGCATTTT. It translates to CASTQDPGEPQHF.

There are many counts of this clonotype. The CDR3 reads CASTNRGIGELFF. The CDR3 nucleotides read TGTGCCAGCACCAACCGGGGGATCGGGGAGCTGTTTTTT. This rearrangement joins TRBV12-3 or TRBV12-4 to TRBJ2-2; perhaps TRBD2 as D (6 bases). This CDR3 is built from 13 residues. Trimming left V 7 bases short and J 7 bases short, with 13 bases between.

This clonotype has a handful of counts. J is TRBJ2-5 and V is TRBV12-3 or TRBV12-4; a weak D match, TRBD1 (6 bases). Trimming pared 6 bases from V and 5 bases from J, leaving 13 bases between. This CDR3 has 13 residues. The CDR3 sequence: CASRTGLTETQYF. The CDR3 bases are TGTGCCAGCAGAACAGGGTTAACGGAGACCCAGTACTTC.

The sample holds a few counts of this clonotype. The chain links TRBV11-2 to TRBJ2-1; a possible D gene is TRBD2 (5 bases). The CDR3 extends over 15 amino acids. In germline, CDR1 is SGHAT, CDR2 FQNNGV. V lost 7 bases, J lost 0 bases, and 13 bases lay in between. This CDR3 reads CASITTGNSYNEQFF. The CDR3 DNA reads TGTGCCAGCATCACGACGGGAAACTCCTACAATGAGCAGTTCTTC.

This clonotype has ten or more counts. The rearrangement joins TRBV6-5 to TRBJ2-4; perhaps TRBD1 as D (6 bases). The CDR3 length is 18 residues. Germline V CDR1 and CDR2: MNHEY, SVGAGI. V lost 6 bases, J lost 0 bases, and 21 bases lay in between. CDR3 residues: CASSPGQPIFVAKNIQYF. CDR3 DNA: TGTGCCAGCAGCCCGGGACAACCTATCTTCGTAGCCAAAAACATTCAGTACTTC.

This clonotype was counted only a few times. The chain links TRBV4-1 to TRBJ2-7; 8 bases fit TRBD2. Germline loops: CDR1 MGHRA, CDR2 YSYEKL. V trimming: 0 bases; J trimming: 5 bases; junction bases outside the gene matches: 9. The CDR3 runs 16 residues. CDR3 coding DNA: TGCGCCAGCAGCCAAGACCCCCGGGGGGGGTCGCACGAGCAGTACTTC. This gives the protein CASSQDPRGGSHEQYF.

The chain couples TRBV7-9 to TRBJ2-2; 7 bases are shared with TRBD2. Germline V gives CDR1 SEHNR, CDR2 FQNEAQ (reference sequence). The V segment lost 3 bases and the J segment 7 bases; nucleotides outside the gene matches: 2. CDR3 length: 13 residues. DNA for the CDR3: TGTGCCAGCAGCTTTACTAGCGTCGGGGAGCTGTTTTTT. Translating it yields CASSFTSVGELFF.

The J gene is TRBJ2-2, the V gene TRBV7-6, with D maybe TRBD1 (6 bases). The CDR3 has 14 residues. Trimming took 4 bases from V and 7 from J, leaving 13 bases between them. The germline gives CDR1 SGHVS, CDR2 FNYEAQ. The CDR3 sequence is CASSWRQGYGELFF. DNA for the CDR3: TGTGCCAGCAGCTGGCGCCAGGGGTACGGGGAGCTGTTTTTT.

The CDR3 DNA reads TGCAGCGTTGTGGGGGCCGAGGCTTTCTTT. This encodes CSVVGAEAFF. V is TRBV29-1 and J is TRBJ1-1; the D gene is possibly TRBD1 (6 bases). CDR3 length equals 10 residues. CDR1 SQVTM and CDR2 ANQGSEA come from the germline V gene. V lost 4 bases, J lost 11 bases, and 11 bases lay in between.

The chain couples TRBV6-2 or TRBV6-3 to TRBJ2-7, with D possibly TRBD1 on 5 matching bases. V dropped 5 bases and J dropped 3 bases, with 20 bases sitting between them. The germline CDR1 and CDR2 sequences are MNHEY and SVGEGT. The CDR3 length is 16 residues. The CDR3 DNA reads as TGTGCCAGCAGTCCAGGGTCTTCACGAACCTTCTACGAGCAGTACGTC. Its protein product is CASSPGSSRTFYEQYV.

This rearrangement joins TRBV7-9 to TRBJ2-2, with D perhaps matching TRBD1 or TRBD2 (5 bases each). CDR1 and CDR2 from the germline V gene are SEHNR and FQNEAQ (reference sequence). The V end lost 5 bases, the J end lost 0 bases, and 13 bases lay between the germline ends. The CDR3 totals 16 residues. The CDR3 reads CASSPRGTTNTGELFF. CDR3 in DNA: TGTGCCAGCAGCCCGAGGGGCACCACGAACACCGGGGAGCTGTTTTTT. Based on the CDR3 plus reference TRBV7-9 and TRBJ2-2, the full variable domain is DTGVSQNPRHKITKRGQNVTFRCDPISEHNRLYWYRQTLGQGPEFLTYFQNEAQLEKSRLLSDRFSAERPKGSFSTLEIQRTEQGDSAMYLCASSPRGTTNTGELFFGEGSRLTVL.

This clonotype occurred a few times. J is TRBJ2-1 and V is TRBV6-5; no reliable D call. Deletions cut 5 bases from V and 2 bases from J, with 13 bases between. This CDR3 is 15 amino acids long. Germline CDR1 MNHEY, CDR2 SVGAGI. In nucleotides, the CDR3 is TGTGCCAGCAGTCCGCAAGGCAGGACCTACAATGAGCAGTTCTTC. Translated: CASSPQGRTYNEQFF.

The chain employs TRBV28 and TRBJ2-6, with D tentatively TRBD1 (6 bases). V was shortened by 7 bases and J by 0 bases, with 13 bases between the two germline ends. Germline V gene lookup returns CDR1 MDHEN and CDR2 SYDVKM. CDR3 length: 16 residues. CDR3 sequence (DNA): TGTGCCAGCAACAGGGTTTATGCCTCTGGGGCCAACGTCCTGACTTTC. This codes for CASNRVYASGANVLTF.

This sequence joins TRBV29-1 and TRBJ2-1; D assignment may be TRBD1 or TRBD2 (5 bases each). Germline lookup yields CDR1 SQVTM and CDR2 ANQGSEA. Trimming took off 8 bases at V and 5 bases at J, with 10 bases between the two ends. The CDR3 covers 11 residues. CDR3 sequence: CSLGRNNEQFF. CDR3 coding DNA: TGCAGCTTGGGACGGAACAATGAGCAGTTCTTC.

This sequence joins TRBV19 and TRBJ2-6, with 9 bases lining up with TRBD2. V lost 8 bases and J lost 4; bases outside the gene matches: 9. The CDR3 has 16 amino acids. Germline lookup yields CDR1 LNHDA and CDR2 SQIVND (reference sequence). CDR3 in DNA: TGTGCCAGTCAGGGCGGGGGGGCGCTCGGGGCCAACGTCCTGACTTTC. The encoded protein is CASQGGGALGANVLTF.

This chain's CDR3 is CSASAQLLSNQPQHF. The CDR3 bases are TGCAGTGCTAGTGCGCAACTCCTTAGCAATCAGCCCCAGCATTTT. The chain uses TRBV20-1 and TRBJ1-5; no definite D call. This CDR3 is 15 amino acids long. CDR1 DFQATT and CDR2 SNEGSKA come from the germline V gene (reference sequence). The ends were cut back, 3 bases at V and 0 bases at J, with 12 bases in the middle.